These 8 T cell receptor beta chains were sequenced from one sample in a study of metastatic and nonmetastatic thyroid tumors. TCRdb re-called the PCR reads through MiXCR. The sample has 30,000 to 35,000 clones; under 30% are singletons. Thyroid surgery was performed in patients who had received no treatment beforehand. The sequenced sample consisted of blood. The receptors originated from a female donor with papillary thyroid cancer or a benign thyroid nodule (not recorded which). Some clones in this sample may be carry-over from other donors' samples.

The chain recombines TRBV10-2 with TRBJ1-6, with D maybe TRBD1 (5 bases). With 0 bases removed from V and 9 bases from J, the gap between germline ends came to 15 bases. Per the germline V gene, CDR1 is WSHSY and CDR2 is SAAADI. This CDR3 spans 16 amino acids. The CDR3 reads CASSESAGRRGSPLHF. For the CDR3, the DNA is TGCGCCAGCAGTGAGTCCGCGGGACGGCGGGGTTCACCCCTCCACTTT.

This chain joins TRBV6-4 and TRBJ2-2, with 8 nucleotides matching TRBD1. The germline V gene encodes CDR1 MRHNA and CDR2 SNTAGT. The trim removed 6 bases at V and 4 bases at J, leaving 25 bases unmatched. The CDR3 sequence is 21 residues long. The CDR3 is CASRRPFIPRGRSDGTGELFF. The CDR3 DNA sequence: TGTGCCAGCAGACGGCCCTTCATACCCAGGGGGCGATCGGATGGCACCGGGGAGCTGTTTTTT.

The chain combines TRBV20-1 with TRBJ2-2, with 8 bases that match TRBD2. The ends lost 1 base at V and 2 bases at J; junction bases unmatched: 3. CDR1 and CDR2 (germline): DFQATT, SNEGSKA (reference sequence). The CDR3 contains 15 residues. CDR3 DNA sequence: TGCAGTGCTAGAGCGGGACTAGGTAACACCGGGGAGCTGTTTTTT. This encodes CSARAGLGNTGELFF.

This clone was counted only a few times. An end of the junction does not agree with germline; a read error may underlie this. V usage is TRBV28 and J usage is TRBJ2-7; D uncertain. The CDR3 covers 14 residues. From germline, CDR1 is MDHEN and CDR2 SYDVKM. The CDR3 loop is CASSLGLGYYEQYF. CDR3 DNA: TGCGCCAGCAGTTTGGGGTTGGGTTACTACGAGCAGTACTTC. Using reference TRBV28 and TRBJ2-7 for the parts outside the CDR3, the full variable domain is DVKVTQSSRYLVKRTGEKVFLECVQDMDHENMFWYRQDPGLGLRLIYFSYDVKMKEKGDIPEGYSVSREKKERFSLILESASTNQTSMYLCASSLGLGYYEQYFGPGTRLTVT.

The table lists this clone with a few counts. This chain connects TRBV15 to TRBJ2-5; 7 bases map to TRBD2. The germline V gene has CDR1 LNHNV and CDR2 YYDKDF (reference sequence). V trimming: 8 bases; J trimming: 4 bases; junction bases outside the gene matches: 13. The CDR3 extends over 15 amino acids. The CDR3 here is CATSLPAGVGETQYF. As DNA, the CDR3 is TGTGCCACCTCCCTTCCGGCGGGAGTTGGAGAGACCCAGTACTTC. Variable domain in full (rest from reference TRBV15 and TRBJ2-5): DAMVIQNPRYQVTQFGKPVTLSCSQTLNHNVMYWYQQKSSQAPKLLFHYYDKDFNNEADTPDNFQSRRPNTSFCFLDIRSPGLGDTAMYLCATSLPAGVGETQYFGPGTRLLVL.

This sequence joins TRBV18 and TRBJ2-5; D not certain. Trimming removed 3 bases from V and 2 bases from J, with 13 bases in between. The CDR3 spans 15 residues. Germline CDR1 reads KGHSH; CDR2 reads LQKENI. This CDR3 is CASSPTLDPQETQYF. The CDR3, as DNA: TGTGCCAGCTCACCTACCTTAGACCCACAAGAGACCCAGTACTTC.

The J gene is TRBJ2-1, the V gene TRBV2, with 7 bases matching TRBD2. V gave up 6 bases and J gave up 3 bases; unmatched junction bases: 2. This CDR3 comprises 13 residues. CDR1 and CDR2 from the germline V gene are SNHLY and FYNNEI. CDR3 bases: TGTGCCAGCAGCGGACTAGGCTACAATGAGCAGTTCTTC. Protein sequence: CASSGLGYNEQFF.

A single count supports this clone. The chain joins TRBV20-1 to TRBJ1-4, with 8 bases aligning to TRBD1. V lost 7 bases and J lost 8; bases outside the gene matches: 12. CDR1 and CDR2 (germline): DFQATT, SNEGSKA (reference sequence). The CDR3 has 14 amino acids. CDR3 coding DNA: TGCAGTGGATCAGGGGGCCTAGGGCTAGAAAAACTGTTTTTT. It translates to CSGSGGLGLEKLFF.